This T cell receptor (beta chain) was sequenced during a study of cytomegalovirus exposure and HLA in healthy donors. Broader study findings: In presence/absence analyses, roughly uniform sequencing depth across donors was assumed. Later analysis showed most CMV-associated TCR beta chains appearing HLA-restricted.

This CDR3 has 21 residues. At the time of sampling, donors were nominally healthy, though unrecorded immune exposures were likely. About this clone: The antigen remains unidentified.

PCR amplification relied on 60 Vbeta primers (plus 13 Jbeta primers). Data came from immunoSEQ multiplex PCR; TCRdb stores just in-frame clones and leaves some out. The sample has roughly 180,000 clones, 79% seen once. The receptor comes from a girl aged 10 to 17 in good health and CMV-seropositive. This sequence joins TRBV21-1 and TRBJ1-5; the table's TRBD1 call for D was not verified on the DNA. TRBV21-1 is listed as a pseudogene. Sequencing was carried out using PBMCs. The DNA for the CDR3 is TGTGCCAGCAGCAAAGCCCTCCGGTGGGGACAGGACGAAGATAGCAATCAGCCCCAGCATTTT. Translating it yields CASSKALRWGQDEDSNQPQHF.